One and the same sample provided the 12 T cell receptor beta chains below, sequenced in a study of cytomegalovirus exposure and HLA in healthy donors. Use of 60 Vbeta and 13 Jbeta primers characterized the PCR. Repertoires were generated with immunoSEQ multiplex PCR, while TCRdb's copy carries only in-frame clones and drops some. Of about 120,000 clones in the sample, roughly 67% were seen once. The sample was PBMCs. These receptors were collected from a man younger than 35 in good health and CMV-seropositive.

This clone appeared a few times. V and J are TRBV18 and TRBJ2-7; the D gene is possibly TRBD1 (6 bases). V gave up 4 bases and J gave up 4 bases, with 11 bases separating them. This CDR3 has 13 amino acids. Germline V gives CDR1 KGHSH, CDR2 LQKENI. The CDR3 protein is CASSLGQGYEQYV. The CDR3 DNA follows: TGTGCCAGCTCACTGGGGCAGGGGTACGAGCAGTACGTC.

The CDR3 is CASSVAERGSSYNEQFF. The CDR3 bases are TGTGCCAGCAGCGTAGCGGAGCGGGGGAGCTCCTACAATGAGCAGTTCTTC. The gene calls are TRBV9 and TRBJ2-1, with TRBD2 matching 8 bases. Germline loops: CDR1 SGDLS, CDR2 YYNGEE. The trim removed 0 bases at V and 0 bases at J, leaving 5 bases unmatched. This CDR3 is built from 17 residues. The entire variable domain, with the rest obtained from reference TRBV9 and TRBJ2-1, is as follows: DSGVTQTPKHLITATGQRVTLRCSPRSGDLSVYWYQQSLDQGLQFLIQYYNGEERAKGNILERFSAQQFPDLHSELNLSSLELGDSALYFCASSVAERGSSYNEQFFGPGTRLTVL.

V is TRBV2 and J is TRBJ2-4; maybe TRBD1 (6 bases). CDR3 size: 13 residues. Per the germline V gene, CDR1 is SNHLY and CDR2 is FYNNEI. Trimming cost V 6 bases and J 7 bases, with 13 bases left between them. DNA of the CDR3: TGTGCCAGCAGCCAAGGGACATCCAACATTCAGTACTTC. This translates into CASSQGTSNIQYF.

V and J are TRBV27 and TRBJ2-3; D is perhaps TRBD2 (7 bases). The CDR3 runs to 14 residues. CDR1 and CDR2 from the germline V gene are MNHEY and SMNVEV (reference sequence). Trimming removed 2 bases from V and 6 bases from J, with 12 bases in between. CDR3 amino acids: CASSLRGAGDTQYF. CDR3 DNA sequence: TGTGCCAGCAGTTTACGGGGGGCAGGGGATACGCAGTATTTT.

V usage is TRBV27 and J usage is TRBJ2-1, with TRBD2 matching 9 bases. The V gene's germline CDR1 is MNHEY and CDR2 SMNVEV (reference sequence). The V segment lost 3 bases and the J segment 4 bases; nucleotides outside the gene matches: 10. This CDR3 spans 17 amino acids. The CDR3 nucleotides read TGTGCCAGCAGTTTCGGACGGTTAGCGGGGGCGTACAATGAGCAGTTCTTC. Residues: CASSFGRLAGAYNEQFF.

This clone was counted a few times. The chain joins TRBV2 to TRBJ1-2; a weak D match, TRBD1 (5 bases). Looked up from germline, CDR1 is SNHLY and CDR2 is FYNNEI. The CDR3 has 14 amino acids. Trimming cost V 8 bases and J 3 bases, with 16 bases left between them. The CDR3 DNA reads TGTGCCAGCGTGACACACACCAGGGACTATGGCTACACCTTC. Protein: CASVTHTRDYGYTF.

This clone was observed a single time. The chain uses TRBV30 and TRBJ1-2, with TRBD1 identical over 8 bases. CDR1 GTSNPN and CDR2 SVGIG come from the germline V gene (reference sequence). The CDR3 has 13 residues. J lost 4 bases, V lost 0 bases, and 1 base had no gene match. CDR3 sequence: CAWSVQGGYGYTF. CDR3 coding DNA: TGTGCCTGGAGTGTACAGGGGGGCTATGGCTACACCTTC.

This clone came up a few times. J is TRBJ2-6 and V is TRBV5-4, with a weak D call TRBD1 (6 bases). Germline V gene data show CDR1 as SGHNT and CDR2 as YYREEE (reference sequence). V was cut by 4 bases and J by 0 bases, with 17 bases left in between. CDR3 size: 18 residues. The CDR3, as DNA: TGTGCCAGCAGCCCCGGGACAAGGACCCTCTCTGGGGCCAACGTCCTGACTTTC. Amino acid sequence: CASSPGTRTLSGANVLTF. Full variable domain (outside the CDR3, taken from reference TRBV5-4 and TRBJ2-6): ETGVTQSPTHLIKTRGQQVTLRCSSQSGHNTVSWYQQALGQGPQFIFQYYREEENGRGNFPPRFSGLQFPNYSSELNVNALELDDSALYLCASSPGTRTLSGANVLTFGAGSRLTVL.

This rearrangement joins TRBV2 to TRBJ1-6, with 7 bases that match TRBD1. Germline V CDR1 and CDR2: SNHLY, FYNNEI. The CDR3 has 14 residues. Trimming at V came to 5 bases and at J to 5 bases, leaving 3 bases not matched to a gene. The CDR3 loop reads CASSLTGNNSPLHF. The CDR3 DNA is TGTGCCAGCAGTCTGACAGGGAATAATTCACCCCTCCACTTT.

The rearrangement links TRBV9 to TRBJ1-1; 8 bases are shared with TRBD1. The trim removed 2 bases at V and 0 bases at J, leaving 9 bases unmatched. Germline CDR1 and CDR2: SGDLS and YYNGEE. The CDR3 has 17 amino acids. CDR3 DNA: TGTGCCAGCAGCGTCGGACAGGGCGACTTCATGAACACTGAAGCTTTCTTT. It encodes CASSVGQGDFMNTEAFF.

This chain joins TRBV5-6 and TRBJ1-4, with 8 bases identical to TRBD1. The ends lost 0 bases at V and 8 bases at J; junction bases unmatched: 3. The CDR3 has 14 residues. Germline V gives CDR1 SGHDT, CDR2 YYEEEE. DNA for the CDR3: TGTGCCAGCAGCTTGGAGGACAGGGACGAAAAACTGTTTTTT. It yields the protein CASSLEDRDEKLFF.

The chain is built from TRBV28 and TRBJ2-2, with D maybe TRBD2 (5 bases). The V end lost 6 bases, the J end lost 5 bases, and 19 bases lay between the germline ends. The CDR3 has 16 amino acids. Germline V lookup: CDR1 MDHEN, CDR2 SYDVKM. In DNA, the CDR3 is TGTGCCAGCAGAAGCGGAACTCCAACCTATACCGGGGAGCTGTTTTTT. Translating gives CASRSGTPTYTGELFF. The full variable domain, completed using reference TRBV28 and TRBJ2-2, is DVKVTQSSRYLVKRTGEKVFLECVQDMDHENMFWYRQDPGLGLRLIYFSYDVKMKEKGDIPEGYSVSREKKERFSLILESASTNQTSMYLCASRSGTPTYTGELFFGEGSRLTVL.